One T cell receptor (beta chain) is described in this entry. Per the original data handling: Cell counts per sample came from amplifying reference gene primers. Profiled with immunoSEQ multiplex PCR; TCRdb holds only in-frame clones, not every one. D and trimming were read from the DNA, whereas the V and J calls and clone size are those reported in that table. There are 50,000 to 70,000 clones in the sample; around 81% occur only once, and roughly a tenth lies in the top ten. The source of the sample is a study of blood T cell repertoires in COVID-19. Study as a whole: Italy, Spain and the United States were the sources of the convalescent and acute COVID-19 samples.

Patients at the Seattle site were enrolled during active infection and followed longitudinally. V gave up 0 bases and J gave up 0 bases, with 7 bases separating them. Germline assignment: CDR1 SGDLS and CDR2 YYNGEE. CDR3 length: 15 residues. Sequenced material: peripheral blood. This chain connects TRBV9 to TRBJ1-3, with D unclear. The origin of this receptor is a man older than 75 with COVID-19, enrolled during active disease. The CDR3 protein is CASSVAPDSGNTIYF. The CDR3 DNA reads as TGTGCCAGCAGCGTAGCTCCAGACTCTGGAAACACCATATATTTT. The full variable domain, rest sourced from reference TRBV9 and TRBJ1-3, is DSGVTQTPKHLITATGQRVTLRCSPRSGDLSVYWYQQSLDQGLQFLIQYYNGEERAKGNILERFSAQQFPDLHSELNLSSLELGDSALYFCASSVAPDSGNTIYFGEGSWLTVV.